The next 14 T cell receptor beta chains were all read from a single sample in a study of identical twins. TCRdb recomputed calls from the 5' RACE reads with MiXCR, one row per CDR3 protein. This sample has roughly 480,000 distinct CDR3 sequences, with approximately 24% found just once. This same sample was also part of a study on T cells expressing NK-cell markers.

Specimen: CD4+ T cells sorted from blood. Receptors were obtained from a woman between 18 and 29 years old in good health.

There are a few counts of this clonotype. The chain couples TRBV15 to TRBJ2-7, with TRBD1 as a possible D gene (5 bases). Trimming shortened V by 1 base and J by 2 bases, and 12 bases separated the two germline ends. The CDR3 covers 15 residues. Germline V lookup: CDR1 LNHNV, CDR2 YYDKDF (reference sequence). The CDR3 loop reads CATSRGLGLTYEQYF. CDR3 nucleotides: TGTGCCACCAGCAGAGGTTTGGGGCTGACCTACGAGCAGTACTTC.

This clonotype was counted a few times. The V call is TRBV5-1, the J call TRBJ1-5; D is possibly TRBD1 (6 bases). V was shortened by 4 bases and J by 5 bases, with 16 bases between the two germline ends. Germline V CDR1 and CDR2: SGHRS, YFSETQ. The CDR3 runs to 15 residues. In nucleotides, the CDR3 is TGCGCCAGCAGCCCGGACAGCCCAGTGGATCAGCCCCAGCATTTT. This sequence encodes CASSPDSPVDQPQHF.

In this sample, this clonotype turned up a few times. Here the CDR3 DNA reads TGTGCCAGCAGTTTACTTCAGGGCGGGGGCGGCTACACCTTC. Its translation is CASSLLQGGGGYTF. This chain uses TRBV12-3 or TRBV12-4 with TRBJ1-2; a possible D gene is TRBD1 (6 bases). V was shortened by 2 bases and J by 8 bases, with 15 bases between the two germline ends. The CDR3 totals 14 residues.

This clonotype was counted only a few times. The chain recombines TRBV10-3 with TRBJ1-2; D is possibly TRBD1 (6 bases). CDR3 length equals 14 residues. The germline gives CDR1 ENHRY, CDR2 SYGVKD. V was clipped by 6 bases and J by 5 bases, with 16 bases between them. In nucleotides, the CDR3 is TGTGCCATCAGGCACAGGGAGGCAAGATATGGCTACACCTTC. Its translation: CAIRHREARYGYTF.

The chain is built from TRBV5-1 and TRBJ2-7, with TRBD1 matching over 8 bases. The V segment lost 1 base and the J segment 3 bases; nucleotides outside the gene matches: 6. The germline V gene encodes CDR1 SGHRS and CDR2 YFSETQ. The CDR3 spans 15 residues. The CDR3 spells CASSLLLDRVYEQYF. The CDR3 nucleotides are TGCGCCAGCAGCTTGCTTCTGGACAGGGTCTACGAGCAGTACTTC.

The J gene is TRBJ2-5, the V gene TRBV18; tentative D call: TRBD1 (6 bases). Germline V gene data show CDR1 as KGHSH and CDR2 as LQKENI. Trimming pared 3 bases from V and 7 bases from J, leaving 21 bases between. The CDR3 consists of 16 residues. This CDR3 reads CASSPQAGASGGTQYF. CDR3 sequence (DNA): TGTGCCAGCTCACCTCAGGCAGGGGCCAGCGGCGGGACCCAGTACTTC.

This clonotype was seen ten or more times. The chain is built from TRBV9 and TRBJ1-4, with D perhaps TRBD1 (5 bases). Germline values: CDR1 SGDLS, CDR2 YYNGEE. The CDR3 runs 15 residues. V was clipped by 0 bases and J by 8 bases, with 14 bases between them. The CDR3 DNA reads TGTGCCAGCAGCGTAGACGGCAGGGTCAGGGAAAAACTGTTTTTT. Its translation: CASSVDGRVREKLFF. Full variable domain (outside the CDR3, taken from reference TRBV9 and TRBJ1-4): DSGVTQTPKHLITATGQRVTLRCSPRSGDLSVYWYQQSLDQGLQFLIQYYNGEERAKGNILERFSAQQFPDLHSELNLSSLELGDSALYFCASSVDGRVREKLFFGSGTQLSVL.

This clonotype was seen more than once but under ten times. The J gene is TRBJ2-1, the V gene TRBV6-2 or TRBV6-3, with TRBD2 as a possible D gene (6 bases). Trimming took 2 bases from V and 0 from J, leaving 14 bases between them. This CDR3 has 17 amino acids. Germline V gene lookup returns CDR1 MNHEY and CDR2 SVGEGT. The CDR3 loop is CASSYPGTGVSYNEQFF. DNA for the CDR3: TGTGCCAGCAGTTACCCCGGGACTGGGGTCTCCTACAATGAGCAGTTCTTC.

The rearrangement joins TRBV5-1 to TRBJ2-1; the match to TRBD1 covers 7 bases. This CDR3 region has 13 residues. Germline V CDR1 and CDR2: SGHRS, YFSETQ. Losses at the gene ends were 2 bases for V and 5 bases for J; bases not matched to a gene: 1. This CDR3 is CASSLGGHNEQFF. CDR3 in DNA: TGCGCCAGCAGCTTAGGGGGCCACAATGAGCAGTTCTTC.

The V gene is TRBV27, the J gene TRBJ1-1, with unresolved D. Germline values: CDR1 MNHEY, CDR2 SMNVEV (reference sequence). V lost 3 bases and J 2 bases, leaving 7 bases between the germline ends. This CDR3 has 13 residues. The CDR3 region has the DNA TGTGCCAGCAGTTTGATCTTTAACACTGAAGCTTTCTTT. Translation: CASSLIFNTEAFF.

The chain links TRBV10-1 to TRBJ2-1; 10 bases align to TRBD2. The V and J ends lost 11 bases and 2 bases, in that order; junction bases with no gene match: 18. Germline-derived CDR1 and CDR2 are WNHNN and SYGVQD (reference sequence). CDR3 size: 18 residues. The CDR3 DNA reads as TGCGCCTCTTCTCCGGGCAGGGCTACTAGCGGGACCTACAATGAGCAGTTCTTC. Residues: CASSPGRATSGTYNEQFF.

The chain uses TRBV7-9 and TRBJ2-3; D possibly corresponds to TRBD1 (5 bases). Germline V gives CDR1 SEHNR, CDR2 FQNEAQ (reference sequence). The CDR3 sequence is 16 residues long. V lost 5 bases and J lost 2, with 17 bases in between. The CDR3 here is CASSPRLGQTTDTQYF. As DNA, the CDR3 is TGTGCCAGCAGCCCCAGACTGGGGCAAACCACAGATACGCAGTATTTT.

This clonotype was picked up a small number of times. The J gene is TRBJ2-7, the V gene TRBV20-1; D gene uncertain. Deletions cut 0 bases from V and 3 bases from J, with 9 bases between. The length of the CDR3 is 13 residues. The germline CDR1 and CDR2 sequences are DFQATT and SNEGSKA (reference sequence). Here the CDR3 reads CSAREEQLYEQYF. The CDR3 DNA reads as TGCAGTGCTAGAGAAGAACAGCTCTACGAGCAGTACTTC.

The chain recombines TRBV3-1 with TRBJ2-7, with TRBD2 matching 7 bases. The V gene's germline CDR1 is LGHDT and CDR2 YNNKEL (reference sequence). The CDR3 totals 14 residues. J lost 2 bases, V lost 4 bases, and 5 bases had no gene match. The CDR3 region is CASSRGGGAYEQYF. For the CDR3, the DNA is TGTGCCAGCAGCCGTGGGGGGGGAGCCTACGAGCAGTACTTC.